This T cell receptor beta chain was identified in a study of blood T cell repertoires in COVID-19. Libraries were prepared by immunoSEQ multiplex PCR; TCRdb keeps only in-frame clonotypes and omits some of them. The data hold 140,000 or so clones, with about 88% observed a single time. The germline CDR1 and CDR2 sequences are SGHRS and YFSETQ. The CDR3 loop spans 15 amino acids. After removal of 2 bases from V and 5 bases from J, the junction contained 8 bases not matched to a gene. Sequenced sample: peripheral blood. The chain is built from TRBV5-1 and TRBJ1-2, with TRBD1 matching over 8 bases. The receptor was isolated from a human donor in a cohort sampled during active COVID-19. The CDR3 DNA is TGCGCCAGCAGCTTCGGACAGGGAACAGGATATGGCTACACCTTC. This sequence encodes CASSFGQGTGYGYTF.